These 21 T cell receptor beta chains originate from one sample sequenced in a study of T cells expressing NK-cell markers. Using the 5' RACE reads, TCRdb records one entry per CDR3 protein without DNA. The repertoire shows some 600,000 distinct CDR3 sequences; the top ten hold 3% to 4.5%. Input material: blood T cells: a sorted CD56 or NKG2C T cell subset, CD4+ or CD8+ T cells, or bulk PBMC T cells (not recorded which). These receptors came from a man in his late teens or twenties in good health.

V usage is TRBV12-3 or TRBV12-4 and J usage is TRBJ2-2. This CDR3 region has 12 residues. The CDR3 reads CASSLVGGELFF.

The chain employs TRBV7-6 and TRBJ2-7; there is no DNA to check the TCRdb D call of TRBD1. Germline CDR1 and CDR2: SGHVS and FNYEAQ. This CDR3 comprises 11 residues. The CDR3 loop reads CASSPGAGQYF. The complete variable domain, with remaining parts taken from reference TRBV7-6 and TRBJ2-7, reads GAGVSQSPRYKVTKRGQDVALRCDPISGHVSLYWYRQALGQGPEFLTYFNYEAQQDKSGLPNDRFSAERPEGSISTLTIQRTEQRDSAMYRCASSPGAGQYFGPGTRLTVT.

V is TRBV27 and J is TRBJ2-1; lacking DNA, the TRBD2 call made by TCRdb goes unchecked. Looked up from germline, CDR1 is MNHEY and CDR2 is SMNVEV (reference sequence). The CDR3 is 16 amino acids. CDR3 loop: CASSTLSGSNHNEQFF.

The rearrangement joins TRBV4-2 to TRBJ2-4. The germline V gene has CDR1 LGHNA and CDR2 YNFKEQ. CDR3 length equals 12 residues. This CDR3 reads CASSQIENIQYF.

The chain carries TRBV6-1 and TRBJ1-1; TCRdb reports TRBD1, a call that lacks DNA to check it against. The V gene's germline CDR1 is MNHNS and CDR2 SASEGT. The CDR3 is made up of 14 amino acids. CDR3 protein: CASRGQGMNTEAFF.

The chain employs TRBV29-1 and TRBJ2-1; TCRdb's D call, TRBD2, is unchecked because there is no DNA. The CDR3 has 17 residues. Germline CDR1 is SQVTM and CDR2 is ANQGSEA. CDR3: CSVSYRLAGESLGGRFF.

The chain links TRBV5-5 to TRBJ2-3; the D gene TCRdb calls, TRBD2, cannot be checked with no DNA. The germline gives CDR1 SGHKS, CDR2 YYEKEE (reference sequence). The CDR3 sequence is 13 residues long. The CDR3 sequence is CATMQRRTDTQYF.

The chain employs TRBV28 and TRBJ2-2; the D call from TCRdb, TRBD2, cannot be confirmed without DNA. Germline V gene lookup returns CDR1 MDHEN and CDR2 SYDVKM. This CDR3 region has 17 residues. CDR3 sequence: CASSSPGLGSSTGELFF.

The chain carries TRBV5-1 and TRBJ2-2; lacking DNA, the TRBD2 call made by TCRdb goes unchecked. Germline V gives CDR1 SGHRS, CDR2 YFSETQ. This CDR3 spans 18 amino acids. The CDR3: CASSLSKTGLAATGELFF.

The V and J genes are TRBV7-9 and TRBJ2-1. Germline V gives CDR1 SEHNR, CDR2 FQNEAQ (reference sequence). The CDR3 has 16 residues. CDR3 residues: CASSTFAGRTYNEQFF. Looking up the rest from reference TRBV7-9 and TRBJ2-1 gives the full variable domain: DTGVSQNPRHKITKRGQNVTFRCDPISEHNRLYWYRQTLGQGPEFLTYFQNEAQLEKSRLLSDRFSAERPKGSFSTLEIQRTEQGDSAMYLCASSTFAGRTYNEQFFGPGTRLTVL.

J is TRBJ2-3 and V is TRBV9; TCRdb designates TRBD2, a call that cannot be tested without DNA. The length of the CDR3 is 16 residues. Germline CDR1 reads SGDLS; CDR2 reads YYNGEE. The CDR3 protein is CASSPYFVGGEDTQYF.

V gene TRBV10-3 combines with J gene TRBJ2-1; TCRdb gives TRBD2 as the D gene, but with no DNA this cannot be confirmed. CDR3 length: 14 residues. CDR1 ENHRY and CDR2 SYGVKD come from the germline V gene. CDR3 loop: CAISWRDRPAEQFF.

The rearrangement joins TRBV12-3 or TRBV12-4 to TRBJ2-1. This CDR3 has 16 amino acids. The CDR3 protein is CASSSLSGRLYNEQFF.

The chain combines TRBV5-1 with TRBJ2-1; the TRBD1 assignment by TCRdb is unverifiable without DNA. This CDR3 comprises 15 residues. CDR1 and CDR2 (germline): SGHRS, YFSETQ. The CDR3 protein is CASSWGQGGRNEQFF.

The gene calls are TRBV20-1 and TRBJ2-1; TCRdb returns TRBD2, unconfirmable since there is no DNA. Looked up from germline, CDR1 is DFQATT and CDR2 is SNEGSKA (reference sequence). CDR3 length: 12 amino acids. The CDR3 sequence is CSAPDGSNEQFF.

The chain's CDR3 is CASSLLSSPSSTDTQYF. The V gene is TRBV7-9, the J gene TRBJ2-3. The CDR3 has 17 residues. The V gene's germline CDR1 is SEHNR and CDR2 FQNEAQ (reference sequence).

The CDR3 here is CSARDRTSVRGGELFF. The chain combines TRBV20-1 with TRBJ2-2; TCRdb selects TRBD2, and the lack of DNA leaves this call unchecked. In germline, CDR1 is DFQATT, CDR2 SNEGSKA (reference sequence). The CDR3 covers 16 residues.

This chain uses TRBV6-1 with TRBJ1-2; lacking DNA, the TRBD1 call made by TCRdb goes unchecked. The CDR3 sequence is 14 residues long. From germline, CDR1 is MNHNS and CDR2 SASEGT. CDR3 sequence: CASSGPGFNYGYTF.

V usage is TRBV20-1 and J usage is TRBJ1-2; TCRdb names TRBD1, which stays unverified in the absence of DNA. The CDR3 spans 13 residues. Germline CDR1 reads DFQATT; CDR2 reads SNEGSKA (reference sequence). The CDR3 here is CSVVLPSNYGYTF.

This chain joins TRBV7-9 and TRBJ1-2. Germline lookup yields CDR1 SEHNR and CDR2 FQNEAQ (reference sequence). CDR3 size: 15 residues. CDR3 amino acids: CASSLVGGADNGYTF.

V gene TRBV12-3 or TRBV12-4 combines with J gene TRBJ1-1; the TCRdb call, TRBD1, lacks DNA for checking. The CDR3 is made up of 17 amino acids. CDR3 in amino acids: CASSMWTGVLANTEAFF.